This T cell receptor (beta chain) is drawn from a study of CD8+CD57+ T cells in acquired aplastic anemia. Study results and caveats: No significant difference in CD8+ Simpson's diversity was found between patients and controls. It was found that under 30 CD8+ CDR3 sequences were shared between patients and controls.

The template used for profiling TCR beta VDJ and CDR3 was genomic DNA. TCRdb passed the reads through MiXCR, listing each CDR3 protein once. The data show roughly 420,000 distinct CDR3 sequences, under 80% seen once. The J segment lost 8 bases and the V segment lost 5 bases, leaving 8 bases of the junction unmatched. This CDR3 has 15 residues. There are many counts of this clonotype. The antigen is not known. The J gene is TRBJ2-1, the V gene TRBV12-3 or TRBV12-4; 11 bases match TRBD2. The origin of this receptor is a human donor in good health, serving as a control. The material sequenced was sorted CD4+, CD8+, or CD8+CD57+ T cells (not recorded which) from PBMCs. CDR3 residues: CASSTLAGGRDEQFF. In DNA, the CDR3 is TGTGCCAGCAGTACTTTAGCGGGGGGGCGGGATGAGCAGTTCTTC.